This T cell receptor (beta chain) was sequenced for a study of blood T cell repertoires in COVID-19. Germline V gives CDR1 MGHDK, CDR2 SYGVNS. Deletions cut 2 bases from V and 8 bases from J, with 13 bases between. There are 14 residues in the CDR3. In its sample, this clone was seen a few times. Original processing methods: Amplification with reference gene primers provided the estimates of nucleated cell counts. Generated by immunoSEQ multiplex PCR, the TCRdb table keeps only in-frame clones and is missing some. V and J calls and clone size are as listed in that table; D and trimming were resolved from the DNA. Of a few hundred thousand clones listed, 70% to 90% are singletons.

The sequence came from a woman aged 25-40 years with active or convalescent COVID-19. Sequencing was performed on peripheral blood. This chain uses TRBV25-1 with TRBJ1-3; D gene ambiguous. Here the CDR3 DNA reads TGTGCCAGCAGTGAACCTACCTGGAGAGACACCATATATTTT. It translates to CASSEPTWRDTIYF.